The rows below give T cell receptor beta chains drawn from one sample of a study of Graves' ophthalmopathy and Graves' hyperthyroidism. TCRdb passed the multiplex PCR reads through MiXCR, listing each CDR3 protein once. This sample has roughly 220,000 distinct CDR3 sequences, with 45% to 55% found just once. Sequencing was done on a sample of peripheral blood. Receptors originate from an adult man with Graves' ophthalmopathy. The CDR3 runs from the conserved cysteine through the conserved F or W. The D gene is left open where the match is weak. Clone size is given for some rows only: seen once, a few or many times, or a class if the clone is expanded.

size,J,length,D,V,CDR3,DNA
.,TRBJ1-5,14,TRBD1,TRBV20-1,CSAFRDRHNQPQHF,TGCAGTGCTTTCCGGGACAGGCACAATCAGCCCCAGCATTTT
.,TRBJ2-7,12,.,TRBV7-9,CASSLASTEQCF,TGTGCCAGCAGCTTAGCTAGCACCGAGCAGTGCTTC
few,TRBJ2-7,12,.,TRBV20-1,CSASSSSYEQYF,TGCAGTGCTAGCTCGAGCTCCTACGAGCAGTACTTC
few,TRBJ2-7,17,.,TRBV12-3/TRBV12-4,CASKASSRGEGSYEQYF,TGTGCCAGCAAGGCATCCTCCCGAGGGGAAGGCTCCTACGAGCAGTACTTC
.,TRBJ1-4,14,.,TRBV5-1,CASSLREGNEKLFF,TGCGCCAGCAGCTTGAGGGAGGGGAATGAAAAACTGTTTTTT
.,TRBJ1-1,15,.,TRBV9,CASSASLGVNTEAFF,TGTGCCAGCAGCGCTTCTCTGGGAGTGAACACTGAAGCTTTCTTT
few,TRBJ2-5,16,TRBD2,TRBV5-8,CASSLGGSGGQETQYF,TGTGCCAGCAGCTTAGGAGGGAGCGGGGGGCAAGAGACCCAGTACTTC
.,TRBJ2-5,14,.,TRBV7-3,CASSLYGGRETQYF,TGTGCCAGCAGCTTATATGGGGGACGAGAGACCCAGTACTTC
few,TRBJ2-7,13,.,TRBV7-9,CASSPSDSYEQYF,TGTGCCAGCAGCCCCTCCGACTCCTACGAGCAGTACTTC
.,TRBJ1-1,16,.,TRBV19,CASAPRGGEANTEAFF,TGTGCCAGCGCGCCGCGGGGGGGCGAAGCTAACACTGAAGCTTTCTTT
few,TRBJ2-5,15,.,TRBV20-1,CSARESGSISETQYF,TGCAGTGCTAGGGAATCCGGGAGTATCTCAGAGACCCAGTACTTC
few,TRBJ1-1,12,.,TRBV6-5,CASSYVPTEAFF,TGTGCCAGCAGTTACGTGCCCACTGAAGCTTTCTTT
few,TRBJ1-2,16,.,TRBV9,CASSHELPGARDGYTF,TGTGCCAGCAGCCATGAGCTTCCGGGGGCCCGGGATGGCTACACCTTC
.,TRBJ2-2,14,.,TRBV7-3,CASSLIGSNGELFF,TGTGCCAGCAGCTTAATAGGGTCAAACGGGGAGCTGTTTTTT
.,TRBJ2-5,13,.,TRBV12-3/TRBV12-4,CASSRPGLRPQYF,TGTGCCAGCAGCCGTCCCGGGCTGAGGCCCCAGTACTTC
many,TRBJ1-1,12,.,TRBV29-1,CSVITVNTEAFF,TGCAGCGTCATTACCGTGAACACTGAAGCTTTCTTT
once,TRBJ1-4,19,TRBD1,TRBV7-2,CASSLDRVVIGGANEKLFF,TGTGCCAGCAGCCTAGACAGGGTAGTTATAGGAGGAGCTAATGAAAAACTGTTTTTT
.,TRBJ2-7,16,TRBD2,TRBV7-2,CASSPMTSGGTYEQYF,TGTGCCAGCAGCCCCATGACTAGCGGGGGAACCTACGAGCAGTACTTC
few,TRBJ2-7,14,TRBD2,TRBV10-2,CASKLAGGLGEQYF,TGCGCCAGCAAACTAGCGGGAGGACTTGGGGAGCAGTACTTC
.,TRBJ1-1,16,.,TRBV9,CASSSDRPGLNTEAFF,TGTGCCAGCAGCTCGGACAGACCGGGGTTGAACACTGAAGCTTTCTTT
.,TRBJ1-2,14,.,TRBV7-9,CASSLLSGGGGYTF,TGTGCCAGCAGCTTACTGAGCGGGGGAGGAGGCTACACCTTC
.,TRBJ2-2,15,TRBD1,TRBV15,CATSRPGQGPGELFF,TGTGCCACCAGCAGACCTGGACAGGGACCCGGGGAGCTGTTTTTT
.,TRBJ2-3,16,TRBD2,TRBV29-1,CSVDSRGGGSTDAQYF,TGCAGCGTTGACTCCCGGGGGGGGGGCAGCACAGATGCGCAGTATTTT
many,TRBJ1-1,16,.,TRBV9,CASSRSRSRPRTEAFF,TGTGCCAGCAGCCGATCGAGGAGCAGGCCAAGGACTGAAGCTTTCTTT
.,TRBJ2-5,11,.,TRBV7-2,CASRLGGAQCF,TGTGCCAGCAGATTAGGAGGGGCCCAGTGCTTC
.,TRBJ2-5,13,TRBD1,TRBV9,CASSVDREETQYF,TGTGCCAGCAGCGTGGACAGGGAAGAGACCCAGTACTTC
.,TRBJ2-2,14,.,TRBV29-1,CSPTTATNTGELFF,TGCAGCCCCACGACGGCGACGAACACCGGGGAGCTGTTTTTT